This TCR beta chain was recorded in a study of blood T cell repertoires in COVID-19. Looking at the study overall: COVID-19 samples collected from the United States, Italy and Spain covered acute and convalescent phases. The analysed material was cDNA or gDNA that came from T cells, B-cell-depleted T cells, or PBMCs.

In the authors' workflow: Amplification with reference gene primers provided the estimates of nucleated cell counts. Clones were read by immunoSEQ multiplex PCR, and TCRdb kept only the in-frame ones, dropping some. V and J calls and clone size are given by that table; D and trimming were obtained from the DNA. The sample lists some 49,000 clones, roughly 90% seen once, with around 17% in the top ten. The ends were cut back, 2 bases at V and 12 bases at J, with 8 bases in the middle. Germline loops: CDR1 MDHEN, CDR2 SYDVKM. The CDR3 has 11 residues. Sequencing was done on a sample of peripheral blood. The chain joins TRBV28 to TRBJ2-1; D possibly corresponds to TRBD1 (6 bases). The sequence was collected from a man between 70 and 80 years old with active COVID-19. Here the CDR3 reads CASSLNRVQFF. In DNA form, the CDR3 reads TGTGCCAGCAGTTTAAACAGGGTGCAGTTCTTC. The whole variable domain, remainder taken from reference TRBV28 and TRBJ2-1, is DVKVTQSSRYLVKRTGEKVFLECVQDMDHENMFWYRQDPGLGLRLIYFSYDVKMKEKGDIPEGYSVSREKKERFSLILESASTNQTSMYLCASSLNRVQFFGPGTRLTVL.